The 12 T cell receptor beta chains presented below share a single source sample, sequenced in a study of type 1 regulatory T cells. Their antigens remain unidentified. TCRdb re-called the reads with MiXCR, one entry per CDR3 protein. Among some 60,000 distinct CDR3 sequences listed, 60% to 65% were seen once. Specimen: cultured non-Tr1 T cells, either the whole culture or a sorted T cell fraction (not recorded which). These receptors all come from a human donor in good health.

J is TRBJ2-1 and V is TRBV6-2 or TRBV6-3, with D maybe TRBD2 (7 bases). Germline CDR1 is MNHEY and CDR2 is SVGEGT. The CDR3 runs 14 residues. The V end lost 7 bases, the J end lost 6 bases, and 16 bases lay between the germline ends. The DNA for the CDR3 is TGTGCCAGCAAGCTGGGGGGGCCTAGCAATGAGCAGTTCTTC. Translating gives CASKLGGPSNEQFF.

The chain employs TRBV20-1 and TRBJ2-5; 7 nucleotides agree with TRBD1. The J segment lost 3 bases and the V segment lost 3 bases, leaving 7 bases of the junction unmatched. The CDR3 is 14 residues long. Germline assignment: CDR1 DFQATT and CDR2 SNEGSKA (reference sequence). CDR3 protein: CSASQQGFEETQYF. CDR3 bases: TGCAGTGCTAGCCAACAGGGGTTCGAAGAGACCCAGTACTTC.

CDR3 sequence reads: CASSQGRAAANTGELFF. The CDR3 coding sequence is TGCGCCAGCAGCCAAGGGAGGGCGGCCGCGAACACCGGGGAGCTGTTTTTT. V usage is TRBV4-3 and J usage is TRBJ2-2; maybe TRBD2 (6 bases). V dropped 1 base and J dropped 0 bases, with 12 bases sitting between them. The CDR3 loop spans 17 amino acids. From germline, CDR1 is LGHNA and CDR2 YSLEER.

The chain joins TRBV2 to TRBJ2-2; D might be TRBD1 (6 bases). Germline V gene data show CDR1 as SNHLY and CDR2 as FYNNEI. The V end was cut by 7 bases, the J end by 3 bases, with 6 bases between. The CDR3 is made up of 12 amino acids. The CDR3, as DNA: TGTGCCAGCACAGGGGACACCGGGGAGCTGTTTTTT. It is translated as CASTGDTGELFF.

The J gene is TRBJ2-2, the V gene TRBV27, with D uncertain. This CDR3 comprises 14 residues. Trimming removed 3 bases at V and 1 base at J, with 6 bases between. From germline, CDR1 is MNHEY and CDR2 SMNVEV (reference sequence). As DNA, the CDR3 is TGTGCCAGCAGTTTGTGGGGGAACACCGGGGAGCTGTTTTTT. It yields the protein CASSLWGNTGELFF.

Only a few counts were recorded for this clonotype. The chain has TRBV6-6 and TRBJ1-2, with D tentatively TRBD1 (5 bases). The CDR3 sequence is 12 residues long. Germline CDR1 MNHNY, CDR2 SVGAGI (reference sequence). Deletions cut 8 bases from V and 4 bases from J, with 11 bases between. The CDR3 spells CASAGTVYGYTF. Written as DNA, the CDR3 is TGTGCCAGCGCCGGGACGGTCTATGGCTACACCTTC.

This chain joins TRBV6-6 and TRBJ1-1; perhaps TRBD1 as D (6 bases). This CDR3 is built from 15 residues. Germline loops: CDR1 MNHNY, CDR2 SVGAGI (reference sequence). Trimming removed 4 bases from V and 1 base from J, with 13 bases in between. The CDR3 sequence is CASSFWGPQNTEAFF. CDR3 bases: TGTGCCAGCAGTTTCTGGGGGCCACAGAACACTGAAGCTTTCTTT.

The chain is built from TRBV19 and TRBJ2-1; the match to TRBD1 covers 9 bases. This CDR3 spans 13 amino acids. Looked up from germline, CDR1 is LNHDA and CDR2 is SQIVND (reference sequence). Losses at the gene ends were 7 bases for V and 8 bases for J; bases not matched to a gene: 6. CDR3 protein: CASNPDRGYEQFF. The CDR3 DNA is TGTGCCAGTAACCCGGACAGGGGTTATGAGCAGTTCTTC.

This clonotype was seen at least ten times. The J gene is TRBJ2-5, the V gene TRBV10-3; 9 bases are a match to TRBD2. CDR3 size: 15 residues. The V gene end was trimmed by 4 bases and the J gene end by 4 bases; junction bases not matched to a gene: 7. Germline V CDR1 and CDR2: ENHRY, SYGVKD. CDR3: CAISGLAGEGETQYF. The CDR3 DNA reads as TGTGCCATCAGTGGGTTAGCGGGAGAGGGAGAGACCCAGTACTTC.

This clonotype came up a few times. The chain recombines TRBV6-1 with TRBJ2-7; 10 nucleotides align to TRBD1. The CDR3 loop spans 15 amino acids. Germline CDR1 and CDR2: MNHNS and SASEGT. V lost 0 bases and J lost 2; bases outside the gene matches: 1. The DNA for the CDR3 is TGTGCCAGCAGTGAAGCCGGGACAGGGGCCTACGAGCAGTACTTC. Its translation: CASSEAGTGAYEQYF.

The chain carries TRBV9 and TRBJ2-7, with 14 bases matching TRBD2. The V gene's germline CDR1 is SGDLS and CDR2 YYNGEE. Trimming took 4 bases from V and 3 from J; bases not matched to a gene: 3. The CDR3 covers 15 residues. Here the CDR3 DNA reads TGTGCCAGCAGCACCGGGACTAGCGGGAGCTACGAGCAGTACTTC. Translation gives CASSTGTSGSYEQYF.

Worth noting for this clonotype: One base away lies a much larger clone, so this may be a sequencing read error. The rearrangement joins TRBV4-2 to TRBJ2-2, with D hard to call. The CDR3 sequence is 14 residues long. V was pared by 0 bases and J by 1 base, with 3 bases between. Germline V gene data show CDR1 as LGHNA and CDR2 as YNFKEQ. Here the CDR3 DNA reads TGTGCCAGCAGCCAAGATTGGAACACCGGGGAGCTGTTTTTT. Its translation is CASSQDWNTGELFF.